This T cell receptor beta chain was recovered during a study of cytomegalovirus exposure and HLA in healthy donors. Study in general: Roughly four fifths of 300 to 450 genotyped donors fell in the Caucasian-associated ancestry cluster. General study findings and limits: For most TCR beta V segments, an earlier analysis put the productive rate at about 87% or about 30% of the time. Three CMV-associated chains proved CMV antigen-specific in vitro.

Germline V gene lookup returns CDR1 KGHSH and CDR2 LQKENI. The V end lost 5 bases, the J end lost 5 bases, and 12 bases lay between the germline ends. The CDR3 totals 13 residues. Concerning this clone itself: The antigen is not known.

PCR primers comprised 60 Vbeta and 13 Jbeta primers. This table comes from immunoSEQ multiplex PCR, and its TCRdb copy is limited to in-frame clones, with some not included. The table shows 65,000 to 85,000 clones, with 65% to 70% occurring only once. The sequenced sample was PBMCs. The rearrangement uses TRBV18 and TRBJ1-1; the D gene is possibly TRBD1 (6 bases). This TCR came from a woman younger than 45 in good health and CMV-seronegative. In DNA form, the CDR3 reads TGTGCCAGCTCATTGACAGACAGGACTGAAGCTTTCTTT. Protein product: CASSLTDRTEAFF.